This T cell receptor (beta chain) was captured by sequencing in a study of T cell responses to AZD1222 COVID-19 vaccine. Study results and caveats: Baseline seropositivity occurred in only a handful of AZD1222 recipients. As reported, nearly half of all spike-specific TCRs target variant regions that are unmutated. In all cases, repertoires were sampled only after the peak T cell response. Clonal diversity was possibly underestimated; the donors were predominantly white British and more often female.

Trimming stripped 4 bases from V and 1 base from J, with 17 bases between. Germline V lookup: CDR1 MGHRA, CDR2 YSYEKL. The CDR3 consists of 18 residues. Comments on this clone: Its cognate antigen is unknown.

The method was immunoSEQ multiplex PCR; TCRdb's version includes in-frame clones alone and lacks a portion of them. The table lists roughly 120,000 clones, 86% of them singletons. The chain couples TRBV4-1 to TRBJ1-6, with TRBD1 as a possible D gene (6 bases). The sample consisted of peripheral blood, taken 28 days after the second AZD1222 dose. The clonotype comes from an adult who received the AZD1222 COVID-19 vaccine. The CDR3 loop is CASSRDIIPVSYNSPLHF. The CDR3 region has the DNA TGCGCCAGCAGCCGGGACATCATCCCGGTGTCCTATAATTCACCCCTCCACTTT.